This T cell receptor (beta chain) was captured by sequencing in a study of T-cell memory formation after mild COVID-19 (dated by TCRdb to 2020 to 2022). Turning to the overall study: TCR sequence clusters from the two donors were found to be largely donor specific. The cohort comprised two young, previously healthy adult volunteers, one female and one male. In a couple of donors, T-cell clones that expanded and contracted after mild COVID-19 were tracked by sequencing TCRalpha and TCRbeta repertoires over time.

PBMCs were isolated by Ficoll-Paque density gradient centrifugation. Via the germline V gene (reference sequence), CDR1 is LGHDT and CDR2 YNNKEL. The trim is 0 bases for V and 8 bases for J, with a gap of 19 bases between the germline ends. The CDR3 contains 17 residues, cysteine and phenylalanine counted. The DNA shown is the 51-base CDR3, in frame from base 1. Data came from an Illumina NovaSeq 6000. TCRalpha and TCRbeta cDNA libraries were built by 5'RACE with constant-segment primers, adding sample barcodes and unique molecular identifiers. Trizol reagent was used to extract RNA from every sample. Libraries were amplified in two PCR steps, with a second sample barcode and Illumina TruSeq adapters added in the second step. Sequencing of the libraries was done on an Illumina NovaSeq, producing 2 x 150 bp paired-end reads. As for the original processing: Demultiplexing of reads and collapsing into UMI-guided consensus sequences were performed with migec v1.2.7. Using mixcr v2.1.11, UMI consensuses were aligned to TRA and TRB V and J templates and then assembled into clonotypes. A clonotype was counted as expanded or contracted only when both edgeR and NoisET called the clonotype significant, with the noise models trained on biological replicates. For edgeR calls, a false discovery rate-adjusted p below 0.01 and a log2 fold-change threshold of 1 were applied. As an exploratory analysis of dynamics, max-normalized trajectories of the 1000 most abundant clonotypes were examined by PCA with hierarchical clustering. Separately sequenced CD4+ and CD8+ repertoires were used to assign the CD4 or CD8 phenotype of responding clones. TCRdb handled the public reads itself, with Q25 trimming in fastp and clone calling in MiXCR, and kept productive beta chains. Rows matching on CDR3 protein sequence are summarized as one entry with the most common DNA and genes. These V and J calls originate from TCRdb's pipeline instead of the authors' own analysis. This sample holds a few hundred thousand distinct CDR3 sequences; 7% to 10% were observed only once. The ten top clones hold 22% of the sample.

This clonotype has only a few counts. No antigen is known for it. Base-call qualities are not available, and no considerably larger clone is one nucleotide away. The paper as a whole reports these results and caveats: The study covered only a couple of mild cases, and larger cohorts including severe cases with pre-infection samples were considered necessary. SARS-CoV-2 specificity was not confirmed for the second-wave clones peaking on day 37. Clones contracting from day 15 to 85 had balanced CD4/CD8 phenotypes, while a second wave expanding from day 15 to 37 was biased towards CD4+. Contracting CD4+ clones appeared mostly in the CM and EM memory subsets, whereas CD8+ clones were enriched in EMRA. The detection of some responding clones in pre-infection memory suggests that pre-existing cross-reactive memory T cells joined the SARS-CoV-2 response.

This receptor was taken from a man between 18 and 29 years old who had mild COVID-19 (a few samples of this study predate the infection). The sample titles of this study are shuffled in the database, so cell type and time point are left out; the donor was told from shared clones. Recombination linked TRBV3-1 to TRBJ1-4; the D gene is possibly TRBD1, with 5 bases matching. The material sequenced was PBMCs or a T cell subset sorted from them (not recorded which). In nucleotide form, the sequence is TGTGCCAGCAGCCAAGAAAGCGGGGCAGGGTGGGGAGAAAAACTGTTTTTT. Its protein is CASSQESGAGWGEKLFF.